Each of the 21 T cell receptor beta chains below was sequenced from the same sample in a study of T-cell memory formation after mild COVID-19. TCRdb re-called the 5' RACE reads with MiXCR, one entry per CDR3 protein. Of a few hundred thousand distinct CDR3 sequences listed, around 25% are singletons. Sequenced: PBMCs or a T cell subset sorted from them (not recorded which). The receptors originated from an adult woman who had mild COVID-19 (a few samples of this study predate the infection). Cell type and time point are not known.

The rearrangement joins TRBV6-5 to TRBJ2-1; TRBD2 agrees at 10 bases. Germline V CDR1 and CDR2: MNHEY, SVGAGI. CDR3 length equals 15 residues. Trimming at V came to 6 bases and at J to 0 bases, leaving 2 bases not matched to a gene. CDR3 bases: TGTGCCAGCAGACGACTAGCGGGCTCCTACAATGAGCAGTTCTTC. Protein product: CASRRLAGSYNEQFF.

V and J are TRBV6-5 and TRBJ2-7; possible D gene TRBD1, 5 bases. The germline V and J ends were trimmed by 2 bases and 4 bases, with 18 bases remaining between them. The CDR3 spans 16 residues. Germline V gene lookup returns CDR1 MNHEY and CDR2 SVGAGI. The CDR3 region is CASSYADLDNSYEQYF. CDR3 DNA: TGTGCCAGCAGTTACGCCGATTTGGACAATTCGTACGAGCAGTACTTC.

This clonotype was detected only a few times. The chain is built from TRBV6-2 or TRBV6-3 and TRBJ2-5; D gene ambiguous. The V and J ends lost 6 bases and 2 bases respectively, with 13 bases between them. CDR3 length equals 14 residues. The germline V gene has CDR1 MNHEY and CDR2 SVGEGT. The CDR3, as DNA: TGTGCCAGCAGATTGGCGGCAGGACAAGAGACCCAGTACTTC. This encodes CASRLAAGQETQYF.

This clonotype was found many times. The V and J genes are TRBV30 and TRBJ2-7, with TRBD2 matching 10 bases. The V gene end was trimmed by 2 bases and the J gene end by 1 base; junction bases not matched to a gene: 5. The CDR3 has 15 amino acids. Germline CDR1 and CDR2: GTSNPN and SVGIG (reference sequence). The DNA for the CDR3 is TGTGCCTGGAGTAACGGACTAGCGGTATCCTACGAGCAGTACTTC. Its translation: CAWSNGLAVSYEQYF.

This clonotype has a handful of counts. The chain links TRBV5-1 to TRBJ2-1; TRBD2 agrees at 11 bases. The J segment lost 6 bases and the V segment lost 4 bases, leaving 12 bases of the junction unmatched. There are 17 residues in the CDR3. Germline lookup yields CDR1 SGHRS and CDR2 YFSETQ. DNA of the CDR3: TGCGCCAGCAGCAGCTCGGATAGCGGGGGGGCTATCAATGAGCAGTTCTTC. As protein: CASSSSDSGGAINEQFF.

The chain recombines TRBV30 with TRBJ1-5; D is perhaps TRBD1 (5 bases). Germline V gene sequence: CDR1 GTSNPN, CDR2 SVGIG (reference sequence). This CDR3 contains 14 residues. V was clipped by 5 bases and J by 1 base, with 12 bases between them. The CDR3 sequence: CAWGAKWSNQPQHF. Written as DNA, the CDR3 is TGTGCCTGGGGGGCTAAGTGGAGCAATCAGCCCCAGCATTTT. The complete variable domain, with remaining parts taken from reference TRBV30 and TRBJ1-5, reads SQTIHQWPATLVQPVGSPLSLECTVEGTSNPNLYWYRQAAGRGLQLLFYSVGIGQISSEVPQNLSASRPQDRQFILSSKKLLLSDSGFYLCAWGAKWSNQPQHFGDGTRLSIL.

V is TRBV27 and J is TRBJ2-3; D may be TRBD1 or TRBD2 (6 bases each). The germline V gene has CDR1 MNHEY and CDR2 SMNVEV (reference sequence). CDR3 length: 17 residues. V lost 2 bases and J 5 bases, leaving 20 bases between the germline ends. CDR3 bases: TGTGCCAGCAGTTTACCCATGGACCAGGGGAGGTTAGATACGCAGTATTTT. Translation: CASSLPMDQGRLDTQYF.

The chain has TRBV5-1 and TRBJ1-1; the match to TRBD1 covers 7 bases. The V gene's germline CDR1 is SGHRS and CDR2 YFSETQ. The CDR3 spans 16 residues. The V segment lost 0 bases and the J segment 1 base; nucleotides outside the gene matches: 6. The CDR3 region is CASSLEAGGENTEAFF. For the CDR3, the DNA is TGCGCCAGCAGCTTGGAGGCAGGGGGGGAGAACACTGAAGCTTTCTTT.

This clonotype was seen only a few times. The V and J genes are TRBV20-1 and TRBJ2-3; tentatively, D is TRBD2 (6 bases). Germline CDR1 and CDR2: DFQATT and SNEGSKA (reference sequence). The CDR3 length is 15 residues. Trimming stripped 0 bases from V and 3 bases from J, with 13 bases between. CDR3 loop: CSARDERERTDTQYF. CDR3 sequence (DNA): TGCAGTGCTAGAGATGAACGGGAGAGGACAGATACGCAGTATTTT.

This clonotype was detected only once. The chain combines TRBV4-3 with TRBJ2-7; 8 positions agree with TRBD1. After removal of 2 bases from V and 7 bases from J, the junction contained 28 bases not matched to a gene. The CDR3 runs to 21 residues. Germline CDR1 and CDR2: LGHNA and YSLEER. CDR3 region: CASSQPSDRRTGRVALFEQYF. CDR3 coding DNA: TGCGCCAGCAGCCAACCTAGCGACCGACGGACAGGGCGCGTGGCTTTATTTGAGCAGTACTTC.

This clonotype came up a few times. The rearrangement uses TRBV12-3 or TRBV12-4 and TRBJ2-2; 8 nucleotides align to TRBD1. The CDR3 contains 14 residues. The junction had 6 bases not matched to a gene; V was cut back by 6 bases and J by 6 bases. CDR3: CASSLDRVAGELFF. CDR3 DNA: TGTGCCAGCAGCTTGGACAGGGTCGCCGGGGAGCTGTTTTTT.

Only a few counts were recorded for this clonotype. This chain links TRBV4-1 with TRBJ2-1, with 9 bases identical to TRBD1. This CDR3 contains 13 residues. J gave up 10 bases and V 4 bases, and 5 bases lay outside the gene matches. Per germline, CDR1 MGHRA and CDR2 YSYEKL. CDR3 region: CASSPGTGIEQFF. The DNA for the CDR3 is TGCGCCAGCAGCCCTGGGACAGGGATAGAGCAGTTCTTC.

This clonotype was observed a few times. The J gene is TRBJ2-7, the V gene TRBV12-3 or TRBV12-4; maybe TRBD2 (7 bases). The CDR3 loop spans 15 amino acids. The germline V and J ends were trimmed by 1 base and 1 base, with 11 bases remaining between them. CDR3 region: CASSLGAGASYEQYF. As DNA, the CDR3 is TGTGCCAGCAGTTTAGGGGCGGGGGCATCCTACGAGCAGTACTTC.

The chain combines TRBV5-6 with TRBJ2-1; 15 positions agree with TRBD2. The length of the CDR3 is 15 residues. The germline gives CDR1 SGHDT, CDR2 YYEEEE. V lost 3 bases to trimming and J lost 9 bases; unmatched junction nucleotides: 4. The CDR3 nucleotides read TGTGCCAGCAGCTCCGGGACTAGCGGGAGGCGTGAGCAGTTCTTC. It specifies CASSSGTSGRREQFF.

By proportion, this clonotype is medium-sized. V is TRBV5-4 and J is TRBJ1-2; D is uncertain. From germline, CDR1 is SGHNT and CDR2 YYREEE (reference sequence). The CDR3 is made up of 15 amino acids. V lost 0 bases to trimming and J lost 2 bases, with 11 bases between them. CDR3 sequence: CASSLEKGVNYGYTF. In DNA, the CDR3 is TGTGCCAGCAGCTTGGAGAAGGGAGTCAACTATGGCTACACCTTC. Full variable domain (missing parts from reference TRBV5-4 and TRBJ1-2): ETGVTQSPTHLIKTRGQQVTLRCSSQSGHNTVSWYQQALGQGPQFIFQYYREEENGRGNFPPRFSGLQFPNYSSELNVNALELDDSALYLCASSLEKGVNYGYTFGSGTRLTVV.

This clonotype was recorded a few times. The chain carries TRBV30 and TRBJ1-5; D unclear. Germline V gene sequence: CDR1 GTSNPN, CDR2 SVGIG (reference sequence). V was cut by 0 bases and J by 4 bases, with 4 bases left in between. CDR3 length: 12 amino acids. The CDR3 DNA reads TGTGCCTGGAGTGTACTTAATCAGCCCCAGCATTTT. Translating it yields CAWSVLNQPQHF.

The V gene is TRBV7-2, the J gene TRBJ1-5; 12 bases agree with TRBD1. V lost 8 bases and J lost 4; bases outside the gene matches: 6. Germline V CDR1 and CDR2: SGHTA, FQGNSA. CDR3 length: 15 amino acids. The CDR3 DNA follows: TGTGCCAGCGCGAGGGACAGGGGGCAGAATCAGCCCCAGCATTTT. Encoded protein: CASARDRGQNQPQHF. Full variable domain (outside the CDR3, taken from reference TRBV7-2 and TRBJ1-5): GAGVSQSPSNKVTEKGKDVELRCDPISGHTALYWYRQSLGQGLEFLIYFQGNSAPDKSGLPSDRFSAERTGGSVSTLTIQRTQQEDSAVYLCASARDRGQNQPQHFGDGTRLSIL.

The CDR3 coding sequence is TGTGCCAGCAGCCGAGAGGCGTTCCCGCCCAATGAGCAGTTCTTC. It codes for CASSREAFPPNEQFF. The chain has TRBV13 and TRBJ2-1, with D unclear. CDR3 length: 15 amino acids. The germline V and J ends were trimmed by 5 bases and 6 bases, with 17 bases remaining between them. The germline V gene has CDR1 PRHDT and CDR2 FYEKMQ (reference sequence).

With regard to this clonotype: At one of its ends the junction is not consistent with the germline gene, which may arise from a read error. The chain carries TRBV6-2 or TRBV6-3 and TRBJ1-5, with D possibly matching TRBD1 (5 bases). CDR1 MNHEY and CDR2 SVGEGT come from the germline V gene. CDR3 length equals 18 residues. CDR3 sequence: CASSYGDGRLFSNQHQHF. CDR3 nucleotide sequence: TGTGCCAGCAGTTATGGGGACGGAAGGTTGTTTAGCAATCAGCACCAGCATTTT.

In nucleotides, the CDR3 is TGTGCCAGCACCAGGAAGGATCGGCGCCCGATCACAGATACGCAGTATTTT. It specifies CASTRKDRRPITDTQYF. The chain has TRBV6-4 and TRBJ2-3; D unresolved. Looked up from germline, CDR1 is MRHNA and CDR2 is SNTAGT. V lost 7 bases and J lost 2, with 22 bases in between. The CDR3 sequence is 17 residues long.

This clonotype has a handful of counts. V and J are TRBV12-3 or TRBV12-4 and TRBJ2-5; 10 bases are a match to TRBD2. J lost 5 bases, V lost 8 bases, and 8 bases had no gene match. This CDR3 spans 14 amino acids. The DNA of the CDR3 is TGTGCCAGCGCTCTAGCGGGGGCGGGGGAGACCCAGTACTTC. It is translated as CASALAGAGETQYF.